A selection of T cell receptor beta chains follows, all from one sample in a study of T cell repertoires in cytomegalovirus infection. TCRdb re-called the reads with MiXCR, one entry per CDR3 protein. Found here are about 490,000 distinct CDR3 sequences, around a quarter of them singletons; the top ten hold roughly 13%. The specimen sequenced was PBMCs. These receptors all stem from a human donor in good health (CMV status not recorded). Some clones in this sample may be carry-over from other donors' samples. Both conserved end residues are part of each CDR3. D genes are given only for firm matches. Expanded clones get a size class; other rows say once, few or many, or leave the size out.

cdr3_nt cdr3_aa j_call d_call v_call clone_size
TGTGCCAGCAGCTTAGTTAGGGCAGGGGCCCCCTACGAGCAGTACTTC CASSLVRAGAPYEQYF TRBJ2-7 NA TRBV7-6 many
TGTGCCAGCAGTTTAGGGCCCAGCTATAGCAATCAGCCCCAGCATTTT CASSLGPSYSNQPQHF TRBJ1-5 NA TRBV27 few
TGCAGTGCCCCAATAGCGGAGCCCTCGGGAGATACGCAGTATTTT CSAPIAEPSGDTQYF TRBJ2-3 NA TRBV20-1 few
TGCAGTGCTAGTAGAAAAAATACTGACAGAATGTCTAACTATGGCTACACCTTC CSASRKNTDRMSNYGYTF TRBJ1-2 NA TRBV20-1 NA
TGTGCCAGCAGCCTCAAGTCCGTCGTCCCCGCAGATACGCAGTATTTT CASSLKSVVPADTQYF TRBJ2-3 NA TRBV5-6 NA
TGTGCCAGCGGAGCGGGAGGTCCAGATACGCAGTATTTT CASGAGGPDTQYF TRBJ2-3 TRBD2 TRBV7-9 NA
TGTGCCATCAAGATAGGAGCGGGAGACACCGGGGAGCTGTTTTTT CAIKIGAGDTGELFF TRBJ2-2 TRBD2 TRBV10-3 NA
TGTGCCAGCAGCTTATTATTCAACACTGAAGCTTTCTTT CASSLLFNTEAFF TRBJ1-1 NA TRBV7-9 many
TGTGCCAGCAGCCCATTCCAAGAGACCCAGTACTTC CASSPFQETQYF TRBJ2-5 NA TRBV28 NA
TGTGCCAGCAGCTTACAGGATATGAACACTGAAGCTTTCTTT CASSLQDMNTEAFF TRBJ1-1 NA TRBV7-2 many
TGTGCCAGCAGCTTAGTGACCGTTATGGCGGAGACCCAGTACTTC CASSLVTVMAETQYF TRBJ2-5 NA TRBV7-2 NA
TGTGCCAGCAACAGGGAGCACGGGGAGCTGTTTTTT CASNREHGELFF TRBJ2-2 NA TRBV2 NA
TGTGCCAGCAGCCCCGGACAGGGTTTGGAGACCCAGTACTTC CASSPGQGLETQYF TRBJ2-5 TRBD1 TRBV7-2 many
TGTGCCAGCAGTTCCAAACAGGGGAGCTATGGCTACACCTTC CASSSKQGSYGYTF TRBJ1-2 TRBD1 TRBV27 NA